The rows below give T cell receptor beta chains drawn from one sample of a study of cytomegalovirus exposure and HLA in healthy donors. Here immunoSEQ multiplex PCR was the method, and the copy in TCRdb shows in-frame clones only, minus some. The data hold around 300,000 clones, with 80% to 90% observed a single time. The specimen was PBMCs. These receptors were taken from a woman aged 40 to 55 in good health and CMV-seropositive. The CDR3 runs from the conserved cysteine through the conserved F or W. Fields, in order: D gene, clone size, J gene, V gene, CDR3 DNA, CDR3 protein. A D gene is named only where the DNA matches it firmly. Only some rows state a clone size, as once, few, many or a class for expanded clones.

d_call: TRBD1; clone_size: -; j_call: TRBJ2-7; v_call: TRBV30; cdr3_nt: TGTGCCTGGAAGAACCGAGACAGGGGGGAGCAGTACTTC; cdr3_aa: CAWKNRDRGEQYF
d_call: TRBD1; clone_size: -; j_call: TRBJ1-2; v_call: TRBV4-3; cdr3_nt: TGCGCCAGCAGCCCCATGGAAAAGGACAGGGGTCCCTATGGCTACACCTTC; cdr3_aa: CASSPMEKDRGPYGYTF
d_call: TRBD2; clone_size: -; j_call: TRBJ2-3; v_call: TRBV7-6; cdr3_nt: TGTGCCAGCAGCTTCTCTGGGACTATCACAGATACGCAGTATTTT; cdr3_aa: CASSFSGTITDTQYF
d_call: -; clone_size: -; j_call: TRBJ2-2; v_call: TRBV6-5; cdr3_nt: TGTGCCAGCGGGAGAGGCGTTAACACCGGGGAGCTGTTTTTT; cdr3_aa: CASGRGVNTGELFF
d_call: TRBD1; clone_size: -; j_call: TRBJ1-1; v_call: TRBV6-1; cdr3_nt: TGTGCCAGCAGTGTAGGGACAGGGGGAGGTGGTACTGAAGCTTTCTTT; cdr3_aa: CASSVGTGGGGTEAFF
d_call: -; clone_size: -; j_call: TRBJ1-1; v_call: TRBV5-1; cdr3_nt: TGCGCCAGCAGCTTGGGCGGGGTAGCGGCTGAAGCTTTCTTT; cdr3_aa: CASSLGGVAAEAFF
d_call: TRBD2; clone_size: -; j_call: TRBJ2-4; v_call: TRBV7-3; cdr3_nt: TGTGCCAGCAGCTTAGGGAGCGGGGCCCAAAACATTCAGTACTTC; cdr3_aa: CASSLGSGAQNIQYF
d_call: TRBD2; clone_size: -; j_call: TRBJ2-1; v_call: TRBV7-6; cdr3_nt: TGTGCCAGCAGTTTAACTAGCGGGAGGGCAAATGAGCAGTTCTTC; cdr3_aa: CASSLTSGRANEQFF
d_call: -; clone_size: -; j_call: TRBJ1-1; v_call: TRBV4-1; cdr3_nt: TGCGCCAGCAGCCAAGAAATGGGACAGAACACTGAAGCTTTCTTT; cdr3_aa: CASSQEMGQNTEAFF
d_call: TRBD1; clone_size: once; j_call: TRBJ2-2; v_call: TRBV7-6; cdr3_nt: TGTGCCAGCAGCTTAGCCGACAGGGACACCGGGGAGCTGTTTTTT; cdr3_aa: CASSLADRDTGELFF
d_call: -; clone_size: -; j_call: TRBJ2-2; v_call: TRBV6-4; cdr3_nt: TGTGCCAGCAGTGGTAGCGAACAAAACACCGGGGAGCTGTTTTTT; cdr3_aa: CASSGSEQNTGELFF
d_call: TRBD2; clone_size: -; j_call: TRBJ2-1; v_call: TRBV9; cdr3_nt: TGTGCCAGCAGCGCAAGACTAGCGGGAGGGATCACTGAGCAGTTCTTC; cdr3_aa: CASSARLAGGITEQFF
d_call: TRBD2; clone_size: -; j_call: TRBJ2-7; v_call: TRBV13; cdr3_nt: TGTGCCAGCAGCTTAACCGGGACTAGCGGGAGAGGGTCCTACGAGCAGTACTTC; cdr3_aa: CASSLTGTSGRGSYEQYF
d_call: -; clone_size: -; j_call: TRBJ2-1; v_call: TRBV29-1; cdr3_nt: TGCAGCGTTGAGGTTACAACTGAGCAGTTCTTC; cdr3_aa: CSVEVTTEQFF
d_call: TRBD1; clone_size: -; j_call: TRBJ1-1; v_call: TRBV9; cdr3_nt: TGTGCCAGCAGCCCCCGCCGGGACAGGGTGAACACTGAAGCTTTCTTT; cdr3_aa: CASSPRRDRVNTEAFF
d_call: -; clone_size: -; j_call: TRBJ1-6; v_call: TRBV30; cdr3_nt: TGTGCCTGGAGCGAGAGGAAAAGGCCCCTCCACTTT; cdr3_aa: CAWSERKRPLHF
d_call: TRBD2; clone_size: -; j_call: TRBJ2-3; v_call: TRBV7-9; cdr3_nt: TGTTCCAGCAGCTTCTACGGGGGGAGCACAGATACGCAGTATTTT; cdr3_aa: CSSSFYGGSTDTQYF
d_call: TRBD1; clone_size: -; j_call: TRBJ1-6; v_call: TRBV6-5; cdr3_nt: TGTGCCAGCAGTTACTCGGGGACAGGGGAAAATTCACCCCTCCACTTT; cdr3_aa: CASSYSGTGENSPLHF
d_call: TRBD1; clone_size: -; j_call: TRBJ2-7; v_call: TRBV11-3; cdr3_nt: TGTGCCAGCAGCCAGGGACAGGGGGAATACGAGCAGTACTTC; cdr3_aa: CASSQGQGEYEQYF
d_call: TRBD1; clone_size: -; j_call: TRBJ1-3; v_call: TRBV4-3; cdr3_nt: TGCGCCAGCAGCCAGGAAACAGGGGGTGCATCTGGAAACACCATATATTTT; cdr3_aa: CASSQETGGASGNTIYF
d_call: TRBD1; clone_size: once; j_call: TRBJ1-4; v_call: TRBV13; cdr3_nt: TGTGCCAGCAGCTTCGGTGACAGGGGAAGCGAAAAACTGTTTTTT; cdr3_aa: CASSFGDRGSEKLFF
d_call: TRBD2; clone_size: -; j_call: TRBJ2-1; v_call: TRBV7-8; cdr3_nt: TGTGCCAGCAGCTTAGAAAGCGGGGGGGACTACAATGAGCAGTTCTTC; cdr3_aa: CASSLESGGDYNEQFF
d_call: TRBD1; clone_size: -; j_call: TRBJ2-2; v_call: TRBV7-8; cdr3_nt: TGTGCCAGCAGCTCCCGACAGGGGGTGACCGGGGAGCTGTTTTTT; cdr3_aa: CASSSRQGVTGELFF
d_call: -; clone_size: -; j_call: TRBJ1-6; v_call: TRBV9; cdr3_nt: TGTGCCAGCAGCGTAGGGGACACTAATTCACCCCTCCACTTT; cdr3_aa: CASSVGDTNSPLHF
d_call: -; clone_size: -; j_call: TRBJ2-1; v_call: TRBV11-2; cdr3_nt: TGTGCCAGCAGCTCGGGGACCTACAATGAGCAGTTCTTC; cdr3_aa: CASSSGTYNEQFF
d_call: -; clone_size: once; j_call: TRBJ1-5; v_call: TRBV5-6; cdr3_nt: TGTGCCAGCAGCTTTAGAAGCCGCCCCGGGCAGCCCCAGCATTTT; cdr3_aa: CASSFRSRPGQPQHF